The 3 T cell receptor beta chains in this list originate from one sample, sequenced in a study of blood T cell repertoires in COVID-19. Libraries were prepared by immunoSEQ multiplex PCR; TCRdb keeps only in-frame clonotypes and omits some of them. The table lists some 130,000 clones, 90% of them singletons. Sequenced material: peripheral blood. The source of these receptors is a man aged 50-59 years with active COVID-19.

This rearrangement joins TRBV7-2 to TRBJ1-5, with TRBD1 matching over 7 bases. This CDR3 region has 16 residues. The germline CDR1 and CDR2 sequences are SGHTA and FQGNSA. Trimming at V came to 4 bases and at J to 2 bases, leaving 8 bases not matched to a gene. CDR3 sequence: CASSSTGKVGNQPQHF. The CDR3 coding sequence is TGTGCCAGCAGCTCGACAGGGAAGGTCGGCAATCAGCCCCAGCATTTT.

V usage is TRBV5-1 and J usage is TRBJ2-7, with TRBD2 identical over 12 bases. The CDR3 spans 15 residues. The V gene end was trimmed by 4 bases and the J gene end by 5 bases; junction bases not matched to a gene: 7. CDR1 is SGHRS and CDR2 is YFSETQ in the germline V gene. This chain's CDR3 is CASSRTSGGIHEQYF. CDR3 DNA sequence: TGCGCCAGCAGCAGAACTAGCGGGGGGATCCACGAGCAGTACTTC.

The genes are TRBV6-5 and TRBJ1-1; D gene unclear. Between the trimmed V and J ends, which lost 0 bases and 0 bases, there was a span of 8 bases. Germline V CDR1 and CDR2: MNHEY, SVGAGI. This CDR3 is 15 amino acids long. The CDR3 DNA sequence: TGTGCCAGCAGTTACTCGAGGGCAGTGAACACTGAAGCTTTCTTT. Translated: CASSYSRAVNTEAFF.